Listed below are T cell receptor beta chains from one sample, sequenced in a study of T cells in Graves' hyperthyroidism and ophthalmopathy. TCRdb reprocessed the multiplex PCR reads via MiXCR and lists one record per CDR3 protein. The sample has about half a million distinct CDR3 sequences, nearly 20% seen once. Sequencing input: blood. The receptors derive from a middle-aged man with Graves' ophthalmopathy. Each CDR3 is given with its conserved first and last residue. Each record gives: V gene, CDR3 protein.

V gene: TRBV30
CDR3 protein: CAWSVSLPGGEKLFF

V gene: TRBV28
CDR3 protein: CASKGYQPSTDTQYF

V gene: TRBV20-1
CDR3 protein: CSARRGTSTDTQYF

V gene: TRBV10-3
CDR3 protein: CAIRSSGGTDTQYF

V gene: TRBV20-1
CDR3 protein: CSARDQTGAGNTIYF

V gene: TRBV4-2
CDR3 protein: CASSQDRDGWVDYEQYF

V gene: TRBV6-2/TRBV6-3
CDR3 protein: CASSYGRLYEQYF

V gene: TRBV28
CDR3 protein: CASTSGLETQYF

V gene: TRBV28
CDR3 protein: CASRYRTGFYEQYF

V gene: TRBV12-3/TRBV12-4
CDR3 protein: CASSLQRIRETQYF

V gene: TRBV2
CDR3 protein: CASRGDRAQGQPQHF

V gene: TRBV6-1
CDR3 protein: CASSEQETGTEQYF

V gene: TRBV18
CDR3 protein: CASSPDRDEQFF

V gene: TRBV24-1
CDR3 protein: CATSDSAKGSYNEQFF

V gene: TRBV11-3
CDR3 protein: CASSPGSGRGYEQYF

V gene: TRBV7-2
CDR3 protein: CASSQLVKPNEQFF

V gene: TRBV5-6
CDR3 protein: CASRRTGGENGYTF

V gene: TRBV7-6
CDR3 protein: CASSVSSNQPQHF

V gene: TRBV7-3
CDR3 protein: CASSATPGRGGAFF

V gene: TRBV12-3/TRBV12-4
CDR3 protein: CASSQEGSYNDEQFF

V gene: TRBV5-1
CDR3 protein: CASSLGPGGTNTEAFF

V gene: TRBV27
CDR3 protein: CASSKGPSYEQYF

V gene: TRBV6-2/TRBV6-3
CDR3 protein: CASSDNVDSNYGYTF

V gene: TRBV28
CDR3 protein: CATGPLEDTQYF

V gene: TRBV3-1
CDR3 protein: CASSQLGNTIYF

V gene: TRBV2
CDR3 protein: CASSEGQAYNEQFF

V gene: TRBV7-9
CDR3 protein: CASSQKELGYSSSGQPQHF

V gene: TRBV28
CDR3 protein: CASSYPRLGQLAKNIQYF

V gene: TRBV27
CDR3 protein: CASALKGENTEAFF

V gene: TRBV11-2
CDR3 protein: CASSLERSFRNTQYF

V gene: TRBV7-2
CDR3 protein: CASSLDMAGGNNEQFF

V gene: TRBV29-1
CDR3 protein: CSVVGQGTPYNEQFF

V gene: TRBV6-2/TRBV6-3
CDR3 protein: CASSQKGAAGELFF

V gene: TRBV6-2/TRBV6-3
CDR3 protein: CASTRRRAGYNEQFF

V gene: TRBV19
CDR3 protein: CASTHGSYEQCF

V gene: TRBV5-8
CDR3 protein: CASSFSGGPGLVFYEQYF

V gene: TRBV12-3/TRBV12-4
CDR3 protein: CASSFGQSNTEAFF

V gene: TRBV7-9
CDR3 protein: CASSFSGRGRNNNEQFF

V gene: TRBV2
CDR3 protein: CASSESAGVKGAQYF

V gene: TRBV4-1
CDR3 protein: CASSQEPTRINGYTF

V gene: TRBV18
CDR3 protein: CASSPSTGTSYEQYF

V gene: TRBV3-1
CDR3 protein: CASSQGLAVYNEQFF

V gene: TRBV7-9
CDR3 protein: CAPGGKKAGELFF

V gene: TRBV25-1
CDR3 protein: CASRGSVSTAAGYTF

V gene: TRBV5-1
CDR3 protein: CATRTGLYTGELFF

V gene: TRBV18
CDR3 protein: CASSLSPNYEQYF

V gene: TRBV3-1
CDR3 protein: CASSPDRASYNEQFF

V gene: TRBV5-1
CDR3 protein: CASSNAGTGNTDTQYF

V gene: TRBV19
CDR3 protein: CASTAVVPGPLNQPQHF

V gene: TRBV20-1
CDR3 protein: CSAGQNNEKLFF

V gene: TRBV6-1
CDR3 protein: CAILHDNYGYTF

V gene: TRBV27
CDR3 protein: CASSEDRGSPLHF

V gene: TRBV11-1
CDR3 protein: CASSPRLGRLDNEQFF

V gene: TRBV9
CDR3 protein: CASSVTSTSYEQYF

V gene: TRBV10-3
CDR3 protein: CAIRKQGSNEKLFF

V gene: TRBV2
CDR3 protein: CASSAGPLWGGLNTEAFF

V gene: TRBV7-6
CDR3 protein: CANSPQTGYYNEQFF